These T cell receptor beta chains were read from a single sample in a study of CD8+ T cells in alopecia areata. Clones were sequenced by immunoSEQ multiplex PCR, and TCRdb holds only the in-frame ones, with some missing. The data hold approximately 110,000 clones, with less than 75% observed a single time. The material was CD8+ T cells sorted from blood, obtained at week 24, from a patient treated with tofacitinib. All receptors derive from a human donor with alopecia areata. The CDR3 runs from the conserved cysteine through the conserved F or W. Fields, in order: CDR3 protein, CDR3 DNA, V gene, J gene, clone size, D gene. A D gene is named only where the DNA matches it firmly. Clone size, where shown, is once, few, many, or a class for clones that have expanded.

CASSPPWGAGNYGYTF	TGTGCCAGCTCCCCCCCATGGGGGGCCGGGAACTATGGCTACACCTTC	TRBV18	TRBJ1-2	NA	NA
CTIEAGGEVGYTF	TGCACCATTGAAGCAGGGGGCGAGGTCGGCTACACCTTC	TRBV29-1	TRBJ1-2	NA	TRBD1
CASSEGETQYF	TGCGCCAGCAGTGAAGGGGAGACCCAGTACTTC	TRBV10-2	TRBJ2-5	NA	NA
CASSGMSYGYTF	TGTGCCAGCAGCGGAATGTCATATGGCTACACCTTC	TRBV9	TRBJ1-2	NA	NA
CASSHGTGGLETQYF	TGTGCCAGCAGTCACGGGACAGGGGGCCTGGAGACCCAGTACTTC	TRBV6-5	TRBJ2-5	NA	TRBD1
CASTPMPGADTQYF	TGTGCCAGCACACCCATGCCGGGAGCAGATACGCAGTATTTT	TRBV2	TRBJ2-3	NA	NA
CASSFEGPGNEQFF	TGTGCCAGCAGCTTTGAGGGGCCGGGAAATGAGCAGTTCTTC	TRBV7-3	TRBJ2-1	NA	NA
CASNDRQFETQYF	TGCGCCAGTAATGACAGGCAGTTTGAGACCCAGTACTTC	TRBV5-1	TRBJ2-5	NA	NA
CASSSTDLDGEQFF	TGTGCCAGCAGCTCGACAGATTTGGACGGTGAGCAGTTCTTC	TRBV7-9	TRBJ2-1	NA	NA
CATSVDRVLVGANVLTF	TGTGCCACCAGTGTGGACAGGGTATTGGTTGGGGCCAACGTCCTGACTTTC	TRBV15	TRBJ2-6	once	TRBD1
CASSSTENYGYTF	TGTGCCAGCAGCTCAACAGAGAACTATGGCTACACCTTC	TRBV7-3	TRBJ1-2	NA	NA